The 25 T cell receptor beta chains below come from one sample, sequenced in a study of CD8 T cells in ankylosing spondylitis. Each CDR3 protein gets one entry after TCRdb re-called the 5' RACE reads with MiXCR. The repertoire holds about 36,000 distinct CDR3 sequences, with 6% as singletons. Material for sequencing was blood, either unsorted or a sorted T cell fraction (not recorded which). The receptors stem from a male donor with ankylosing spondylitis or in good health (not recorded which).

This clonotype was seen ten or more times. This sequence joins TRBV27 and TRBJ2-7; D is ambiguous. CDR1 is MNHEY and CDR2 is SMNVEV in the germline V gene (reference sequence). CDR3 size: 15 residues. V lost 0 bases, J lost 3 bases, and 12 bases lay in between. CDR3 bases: TGTGCCAGCAGTTTATCGCAAGGGTACAGCTACGAGCAGTACTTC. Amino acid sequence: CASSLSQGYSYEQYF.

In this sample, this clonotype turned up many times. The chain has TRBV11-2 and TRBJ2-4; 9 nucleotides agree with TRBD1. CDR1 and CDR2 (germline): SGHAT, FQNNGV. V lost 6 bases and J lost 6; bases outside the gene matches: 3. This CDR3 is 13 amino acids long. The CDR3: CASSSDRGNIQYF. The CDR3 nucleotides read TGTGCCAGCAGTTCGGACAGGGGAAACATTCAGTACTTC.

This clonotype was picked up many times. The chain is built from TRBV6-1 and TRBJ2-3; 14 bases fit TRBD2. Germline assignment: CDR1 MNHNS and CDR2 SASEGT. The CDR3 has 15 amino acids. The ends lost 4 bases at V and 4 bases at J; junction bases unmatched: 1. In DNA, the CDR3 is TGTGCCAGCAGTGGACTAGCGGGGGGGCCAGATACGCAGTATTTT. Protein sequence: CASSGLAGGPDTQYF.

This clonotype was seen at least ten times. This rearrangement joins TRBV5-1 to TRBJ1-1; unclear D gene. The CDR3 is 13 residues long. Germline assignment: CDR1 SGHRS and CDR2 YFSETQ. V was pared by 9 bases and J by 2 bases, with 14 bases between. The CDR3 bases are TGCGCCACCTCCCGGACGGACAACACTGAAGCTTTCTTT. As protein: CATSRTDNTEAFF. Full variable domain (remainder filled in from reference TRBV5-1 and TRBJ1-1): KAGVTQTPRYLIKTRGQQVTLSCSPISGHRSVSWYQQTPGQGLQFLFEYFSETQRNKGNFPGRFSGRQFSNSRSEMNVSTLELGDSALYLCATSRTDNTEAFFGQGTRLTVV.

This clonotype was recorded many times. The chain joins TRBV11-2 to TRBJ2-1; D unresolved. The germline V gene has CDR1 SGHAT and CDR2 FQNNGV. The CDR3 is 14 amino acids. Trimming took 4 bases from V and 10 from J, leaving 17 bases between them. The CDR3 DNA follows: TGTGCCAGCAGCTCTCCTCGTTTTGGCTTCGAGCAGTTCTTC. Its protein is CASSSPRFGFEQFF.

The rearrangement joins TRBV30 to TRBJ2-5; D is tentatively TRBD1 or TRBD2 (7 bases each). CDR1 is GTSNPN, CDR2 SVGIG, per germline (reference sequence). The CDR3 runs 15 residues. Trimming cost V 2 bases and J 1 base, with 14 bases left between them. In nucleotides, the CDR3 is TGTGCCTGGAGTAAGGGGGCTAGCGGCCAAGAGACCCAGTACTTC. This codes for CAWSKGASGQETQYF. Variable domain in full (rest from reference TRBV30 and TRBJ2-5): SQTIHQWPATLVQPVGSPLSLECTVEGTSNPNLYWYRQAAGRGLQLLFYSVGIGQISSEVPQNLSASRPQDRQFILSSKKLLLSDSGFYLCAWSKGASGQETQYFGPGTRLLVL.

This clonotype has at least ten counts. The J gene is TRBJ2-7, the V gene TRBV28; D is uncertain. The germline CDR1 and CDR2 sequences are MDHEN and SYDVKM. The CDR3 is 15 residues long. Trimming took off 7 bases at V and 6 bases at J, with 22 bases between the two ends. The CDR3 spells CASTSGQFSPPEQYF. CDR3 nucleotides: TGTGCCAGCACTTCCGGCCAATTTTCTCCGCCCGAGCAGTACTTC.

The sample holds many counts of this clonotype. CDR3 loop: CASSPPGTGAETEAFF. The CDR3 DNA reads TGTGCCAGCAGCCCGCCGGGGACAGGGGCCGAGACTGAAGCTTTCTTT. The rearrangement joins TRBV7-9 to TRBJ1-1, with 10 positions matching TRBD1. The CDR3 is 16 residues long. The trim removed 5 bases at V and 5 bases at J, leaving 11 bases unmatched. CDR1 is SEHNR and CDR2 is FQNEAQ in the germline V gene (reference sequence). Combining the CDR3 with reference TRBV7-9 and TRBJ1-1 gives the whole variable domain DTGVSQNPRHKITKRGQNVTFRCDPISEHNRLYWYRQTLGQGPEFLTYFQNEAQLEKSRLLSDRFSAERPKGSFSTLEIQRTEQGDSAMYLCASSPPGTGAETEAFFGQGTRLTVV.

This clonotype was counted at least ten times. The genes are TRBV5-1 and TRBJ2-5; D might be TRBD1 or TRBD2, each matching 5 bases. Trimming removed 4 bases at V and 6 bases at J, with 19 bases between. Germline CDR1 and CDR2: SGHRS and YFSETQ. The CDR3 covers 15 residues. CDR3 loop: CASSPIAGTEKTQYF. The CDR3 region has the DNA TGCGCCAGCAGCCCCATAGCCGGGACGGAAAAGACCCAGTACTTC.

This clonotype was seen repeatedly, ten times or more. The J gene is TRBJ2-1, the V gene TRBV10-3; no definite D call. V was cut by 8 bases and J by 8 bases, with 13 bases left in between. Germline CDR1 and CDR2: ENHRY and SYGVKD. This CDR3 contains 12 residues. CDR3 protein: CAILIGNHEQFF. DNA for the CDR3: TGTGCCATCCTTATAGGTAACCATGAGCAGTTCTTC.

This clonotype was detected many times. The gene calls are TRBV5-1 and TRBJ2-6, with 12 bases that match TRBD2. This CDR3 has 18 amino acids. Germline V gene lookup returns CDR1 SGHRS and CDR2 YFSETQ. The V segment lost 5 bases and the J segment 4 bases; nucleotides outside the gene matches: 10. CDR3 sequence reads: CASRPPSGGAPGANVLTF. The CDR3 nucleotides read TGCGCCAGCAGGCCGCCTAGCGGGGGGGCCCCAGGGGCCAACGTCCTGACTTTC. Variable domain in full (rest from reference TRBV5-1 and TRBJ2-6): KAGVTQTPRYLIKTRGQQVTLSCSPISGHRSVSWYQQTPGQGLQFLFEYFSETQRNKGNFPGRFSGRQFSNSRSEMNVSTLELGDSALYLCASRPPSGGAPGANVLTFGAGSRLTVL.

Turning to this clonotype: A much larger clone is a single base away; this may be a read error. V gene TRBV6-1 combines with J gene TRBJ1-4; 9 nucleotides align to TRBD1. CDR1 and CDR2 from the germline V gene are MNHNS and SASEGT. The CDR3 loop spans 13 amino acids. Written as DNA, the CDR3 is TGTGTCAGCCGGGACAGGGAGGCTGAAAAACTGTTTTTT. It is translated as CVSRDREAEKLFF.

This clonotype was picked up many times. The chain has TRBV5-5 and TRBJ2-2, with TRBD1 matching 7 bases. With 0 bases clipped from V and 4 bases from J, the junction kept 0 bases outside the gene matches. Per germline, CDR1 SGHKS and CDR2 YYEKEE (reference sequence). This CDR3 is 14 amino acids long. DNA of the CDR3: TGTGCCAGCAGCTTGGGACAGGGCACCGGGGAGCTGTTTTTT. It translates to CASSLGQGTGELFF.

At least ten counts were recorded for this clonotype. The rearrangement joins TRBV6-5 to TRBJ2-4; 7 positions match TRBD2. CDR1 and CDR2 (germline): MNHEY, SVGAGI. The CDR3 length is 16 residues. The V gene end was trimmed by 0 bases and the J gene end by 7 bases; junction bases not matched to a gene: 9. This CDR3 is CASSYSTPTSSNIQYF. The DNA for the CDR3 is TGTGCCAGCAGTTACTCGACTCCGACTAGCTCGAACATTCAGTACTTC.

The CDR3 DNA is TGTACTAGCACCTGGAGCCAAGAGACCCAGTACTTC. Amino acid sequence: CTSTWSQETQYF. The chain employs TRBV6-6 and TRBJ2-5; possible D gene TRBD2, 6 bases. Germline V gene data show CDR1 as MNHNY and CDR2 as SVGAGI (reference sequence). The CDR3 runs to 12 residues.

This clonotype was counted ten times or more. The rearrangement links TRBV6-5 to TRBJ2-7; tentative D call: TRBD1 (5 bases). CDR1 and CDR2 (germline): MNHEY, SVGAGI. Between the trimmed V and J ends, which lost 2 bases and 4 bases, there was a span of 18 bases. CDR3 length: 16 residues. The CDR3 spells CASSYTRTGKPYEQYF. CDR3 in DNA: TGTGCCAGCAGTTACACCCGAACAGGAAAACCTTACGAGCAGTACTTC.

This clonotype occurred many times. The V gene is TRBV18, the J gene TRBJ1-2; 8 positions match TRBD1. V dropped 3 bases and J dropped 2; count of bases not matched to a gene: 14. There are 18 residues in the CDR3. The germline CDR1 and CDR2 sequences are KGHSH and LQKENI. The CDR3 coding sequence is TGTGCCAGCTCACCCGCGGTGGGACAGGTGGAACTCAACTATGGCTACACCTTC. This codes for CASSPAVGQVELNYGYTF.

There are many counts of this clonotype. The CDR3 nucleotides read TGTGCCAGCAGCGGTGGGGCAGGACCTAATCAGCCCCAGCATTTT. It is translated as CASSGGAGPNQPQHF. V gene TRBV2 combines with J gene TRBJ1-5, with TRBD1 as a possible D gene (5 bases). The CDR3 consists of 15 residues. CDR1 is SNHLY and CDR2 is FYNNEI in the germline V gene. Trimming pared 6 bases from V and 4 bases from J, leaving 16 bases between.

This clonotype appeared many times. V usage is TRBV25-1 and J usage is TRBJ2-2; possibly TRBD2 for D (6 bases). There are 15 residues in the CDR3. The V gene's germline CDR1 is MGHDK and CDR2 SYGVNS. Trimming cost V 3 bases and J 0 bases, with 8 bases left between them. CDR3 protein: CASSDRGTNTGELFF. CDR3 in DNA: TGTGCCAGCAGTGACCGCGGGACGAACACCGGGGAGCTGTTTTTT.

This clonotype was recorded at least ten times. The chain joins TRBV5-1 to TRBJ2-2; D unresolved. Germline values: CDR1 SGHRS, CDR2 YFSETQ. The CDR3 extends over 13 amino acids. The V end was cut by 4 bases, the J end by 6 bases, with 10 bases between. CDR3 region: CASSPMVSGELFF. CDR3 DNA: TGCGCCAGCAGCCCAATGGTGTCCGGGGAGCTGTTTTTT.

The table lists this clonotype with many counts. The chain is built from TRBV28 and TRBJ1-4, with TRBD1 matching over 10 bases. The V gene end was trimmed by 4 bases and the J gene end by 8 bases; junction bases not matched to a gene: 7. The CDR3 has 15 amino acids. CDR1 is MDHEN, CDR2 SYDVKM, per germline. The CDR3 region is CASSYPGQGLEKLFF. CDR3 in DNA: TGTGCCAGCAGTTACCCGGGACAGGGGTTGGAAAAACTGTTTTTT. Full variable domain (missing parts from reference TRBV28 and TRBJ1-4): DVKVTQSSRYLVKRTGEKVFLECVQDMDHENMFWYRQDPGLGLRLIYFSYDVKMKEKGDIPEGYSVSREKKERFSLILESASTNQTSMYLCASSYPGQGLEKLFFGSGTQLSVL.

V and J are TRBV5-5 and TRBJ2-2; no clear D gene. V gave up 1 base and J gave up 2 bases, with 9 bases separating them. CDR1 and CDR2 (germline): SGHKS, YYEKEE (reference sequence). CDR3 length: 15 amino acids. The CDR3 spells CASSLQPQNTGELFF. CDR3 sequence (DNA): TGTGCCAGCAGCTTGCAACCTCAAAACACCGGGGAGCTGTTTTTT. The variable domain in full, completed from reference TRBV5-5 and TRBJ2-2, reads DAGVTQSPTHLIKTRGQQVTLRCSPISGHKSVSWYQQVLGQGPQFIFQYYEKEERGRGNFPDRFSARQFPNYSSELNVNALLLGDSALYLCASSLQPQNTGELFFGEGSRLTVL.

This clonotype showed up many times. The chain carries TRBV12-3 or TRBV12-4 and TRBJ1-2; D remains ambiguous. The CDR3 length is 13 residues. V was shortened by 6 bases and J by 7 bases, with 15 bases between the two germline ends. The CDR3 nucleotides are TGTGCCAGCAGCCCCGGCGCGGGAGGTGGCTACACCTTC. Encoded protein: CASSPGAGGGYTF.

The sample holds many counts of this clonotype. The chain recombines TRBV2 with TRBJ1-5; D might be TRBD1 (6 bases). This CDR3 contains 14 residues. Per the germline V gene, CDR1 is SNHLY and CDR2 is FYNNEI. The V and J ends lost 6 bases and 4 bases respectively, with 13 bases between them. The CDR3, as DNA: TGTGCCAGCAGGGCTAACAGGGAGAATCAGCCCCAGCATTTT. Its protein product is CASRANRENQPQHF.

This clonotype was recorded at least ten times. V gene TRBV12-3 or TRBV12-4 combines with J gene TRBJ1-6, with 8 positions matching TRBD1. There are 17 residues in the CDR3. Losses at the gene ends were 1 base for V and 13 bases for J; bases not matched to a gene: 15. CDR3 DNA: TGTGCCAGCAGTTTAGGGCTCCGACAGGGGCCCAGGGGTCCCCTCCACTTT. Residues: CASSLGLRQGPRGPLHF.